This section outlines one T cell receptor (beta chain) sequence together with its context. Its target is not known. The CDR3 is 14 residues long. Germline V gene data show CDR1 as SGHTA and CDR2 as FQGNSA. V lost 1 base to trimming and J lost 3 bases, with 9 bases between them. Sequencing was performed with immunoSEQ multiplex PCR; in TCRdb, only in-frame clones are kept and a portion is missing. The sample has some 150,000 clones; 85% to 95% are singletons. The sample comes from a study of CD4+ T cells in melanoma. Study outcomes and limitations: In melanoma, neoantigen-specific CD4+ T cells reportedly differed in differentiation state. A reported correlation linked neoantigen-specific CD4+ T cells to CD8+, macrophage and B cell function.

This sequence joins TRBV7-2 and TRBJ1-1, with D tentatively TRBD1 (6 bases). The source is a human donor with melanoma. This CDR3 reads CASSLVAGDTEAFF. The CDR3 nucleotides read TGTGCCAGCAGCTTAGTAGCAGGGGACACTGAAGCTTTCTTT.